This is a list of T cell receptor beta chains from one sample in a study of blood T cell repertoires in COVID-19. The assay was immunoSEQ multiplex PCR, and TCRdb's table has in-frame clones only and misses some. This sample has 150,000 to 200,000 clones, with around nine tenths found just once. The source material was peripheral blood. The origin of the receptors is a human donor in a cohort sampled during active COVID-19. CDR3s include the opening cysteine and the closing phenylalanine or tryptophan. Fields, in order: clone size, J gene, V gene, D gene, CDR3 DNA, CDR3 protein. The D gene is left open where the match is weak. Part of the rows lack a size; the others show once, few, many or a class for expanded clones.

-	TRBJ2-5	TRBV6-2/TRBV6-3	TRBD2	TGTGCCAGCAGTTACTCGAGGTCTAGCGGGAGAATCCGGGAGACCCAGTACTTC	CASSYSRSSGRIRETQYF
few	TRBJ2-3	TRBV7-9	TRBD1	TGTGCCAGCAGCCTGGGACAGTCATCCACAGATACGCAGTATTTT	CASSLGQSSTDTQYF
-	TRBJ2-7	TRBV4-2	-	TGTGCCAGCAGCCAAGAGGTACTTCTCGCCGAGCAGTACTTC	CASSQEVLLAEQYF
-	TRBJ2-3	TRBV29-1	-	TGCAGCGTTGACTGGAGGAACACAGATACGCAGTATTTT	CSVDWRNTDTQYF
-	TRBJ2-6	TRBV18	-	TGTGCCAGCTCACGAATCGACAGTCTCTCTTCTGGGGCCAACGTCCTGACTTTC	CASSRIDSLSSGANVLTF
-	TRBJ1-5	TRBV19	TRBD1	TGTGCCAGTAGTATAGGAGGCCACAGGGGGCAACGGCAGCCCCAGCATTTT	CASSIGGHRGQRQPQHF
-	TRBJ2-3	TRBV25-1	-	TGTGCCAGCAGGGACTTTACAGATACGCAGTATTTT	CASRDFTDTQYF
-	TRBJ2-7	TRBV11-2	TRBD2	TGTGCCAGCAGCCCCCTCCGCGGGGGGGGGAACTACGAGCAGTACTTC	CASSPLRGGGNYEQYF
-	TRBJ2-1	TRBV3-1/TRBV3-2	-	TGTGCCAGCAGCCAACCCGACAGGATCGAGCAGTTCTTC	CASSQPDRIEQFF
-	TRBJ2-7	TRBV19	-	TGTGCCAGTAGTAGGAAGCAGGGATTCTACGAGCAGTACTTC	CASSRKQGFYEQYF
many	TRBJ1-1	TRBV3-1/TRBV3-2	-	TGTGCCAGCAGCGACATGCATAACACTGAAGCTTTCTTT	CASSDMHNTEAFF
-	TRBJ2-3	TRBV2	-	TGTGCCAGCACCGGGACTAGCACAGATACGCAGTATTTT	CASTGTSTDTQYF
-	TRBJ2-1	TRBV6-1	-	TGTGCCAGCAGTGAAGCAGGCGGGATTTTCTACAATGAGCAGTTCTTC	CASSEAGGIFYNEQFF
-	TRBJ1-4	TRBV29-1	TRBD1	TGCAGCGCGACAGGGACCTCCAATGAAAAACTGTTTTTT	CSATGTSNEKLFF
-	TRBJ2-7	TRBV5-6	-	TGTGCCAGCAGCTTGCTGGGGCCCACCTACGAGCAGTACTTC	CASSLLGPTYEQYF
-	TRBJ2-7	TRBV3-1/TRBV3-2	-	TGTGCCAGCAGCCAAGCGGGTAGTTCCTACGAGCAGTACTTC	CASSQAGSSYEQYF
-	TRBJ2-7	TRBV9	TRBD1	TGTGCCAGCAGCGTAGGACAGGGGGGCTACGAGCAGTACTTC	CASSVGQGGYEQYF